This T cell receptor (beta chain) is drawn from a study of Graves' ophthalmopathy and Graves' hyperthyroidism. The study's findings and limits: The model predicted progression of ophthalmopathy with a sensitivity of 60% to 71%, and its specificity was approximately 77%. Built on 13 signatures, a model told ophthalmopathy apart from stable hyperthyroidism with around 90% sensitivity and around 80% specificity.

As for this clonotype: Its antigen remains unidentified. A read error may be the cause here, since a much bigger clone is one base away.

The CDR3 loop spans 16 amino acids. Germline V CDR1 and CDR2: SEHNR, FQNEAQ (reference sequence). RNA transcripts provided the template for amplifying TCR beta CDR3 regions. An initial RT-PCR round employing HTBI primers preceded a second-round multiplex PCR. Each CDR3 protein gets one entry after TCRdb re-called the multiplex PCR reads with MiXCR. The profile covers about 500,000 distinct CDR3 sequences, with approximately 35% appearing a single time and 3.5% to 5% taken by the ten largest. This receptor was taken from an adult man with Graves' hyperthyroidism. The chain is built from TRBV7-9 and TRBJ2-7; 12 nucleotides match TRBD1. Sequencing was done on a sample of peripheral blood or thyroid tissue (not recorded which). The CDR3 bases are TGTGCCAGCAGCTTGGAGGGGACAGGGGGCGACGACGAGCAGCACTTC. Translation: CASSLEGTGGDDEQHF.